The rows below give T cell receptor beta chains drawn from one sample of a study of blood T cell repertoires in COVID-19. The repertoire was sequenced with immunoSEQ multiplex PCR; TCRdb's copy has only in-frame clones and lacks some. The sample carries approximately 150,000 clones, about four fifths recorded once. The sample was peripheral blood. Source of these receptors: a woman between 65 and 79 years old with acute or convalescent COVID-19. The CDR3 runs from the conserved cysteine through the conserved F or W. The D gene is left open where the match is weak. Clone sizes are given selectively: once, few, many, or a class where the clone is expanded.

clone size,D gene,J gene,V gene,CDR3 protein,CDR3 DNA
-,TRBD1,TRBJ1-2,TRBV2,CASSFPRQGNGYTF,TGTGCCAGCAGTTTCCCCCGACAGGGGAATGGCTACACCTTC
-,TRBD2,TRBJ2-3,TRBV5-1,CASSIGGALTDTQYF,TGCGCCAGCAGCATCGGGGGGGCCCTCACAGATACGCAGTATTTT
-,-,TRBJ2-7,TRBV5-6,CASSAGPTSYEQYF,TGTGCCAGCAGCGCGGGACCCACCTCCTACGAGCAGTACTTC
-,TRBD1,TRBJ2-2,TRBV19,CASTSRGTGDTGELFF,TGTGCCAGTACCTCACGGGGGACAGGGGACACCGGGGAGCTGTTTTTT
-,TRBD1,TRBJ2-3,TRBV27,CASGQGIDTQYF,TGTGCCAGCGGACAGGGGATAGATACGCAGTATTTT
-,TRBD1,TRBJ2-1,TRBV5-6,CASSARQGGQQFF,TGTGCCAGCAGCGCAAGACAGGGGGGTCAGCAGTTCTTC
-,-,TRBJ2-7,TRBV19,CASSKDTGRYEQYF,TGTGCCAGTAGCAAGGACACCGGGAGATACGAGCAGTACTTC
-,-,TRBJ2-7,TRBV27,CASGGRAFYEQYF,TGTGCCAGCGGGGGCAGGGCGTTCTACGAGCAGTACTTC
few,-,TRBJ1-1,TRBV21-1,CASSKAGQRDLNTEAFF,TGTGCCAGCAGCAAGGCAGGTCAACGAGATTTGAACACTGAAGCTTTCTTT
-,-,TRBJ1-2,TRBV27,CASRESRRGGGYTF,TGTGCCAGCAGGGAAAGCCGCCGGGGGGGTGGCTACACCTTC
-,-,TRBJ1-4,TRBV29-1,CSVDAGSEKLFF,TGCAGCGTTGATGCGGGAAGCGAAAAACTGTTTTTT
-,TRBD1,TRBJ2-1,TRBV28,CASSSPGQGQEEQFF,TGTGCCAGCAGTTCTCCGGGACAGGGGCAGGAGGAGCAGTTCTTC
-,TRBD1,TRBJ1-3,TRBV5-1,CASSLATGGPDSGNTIYF,TGCGCCAGCAGCTTGGCCACAGGGGGCCCCGACTCTGGAAACACCATATATTTT
-,-,TRBJ1-2,TRBV19,CASSTGRDYGYTF,TGTGCCAGTAGCACAGGCAGGGACTATGGCTACACCTTC